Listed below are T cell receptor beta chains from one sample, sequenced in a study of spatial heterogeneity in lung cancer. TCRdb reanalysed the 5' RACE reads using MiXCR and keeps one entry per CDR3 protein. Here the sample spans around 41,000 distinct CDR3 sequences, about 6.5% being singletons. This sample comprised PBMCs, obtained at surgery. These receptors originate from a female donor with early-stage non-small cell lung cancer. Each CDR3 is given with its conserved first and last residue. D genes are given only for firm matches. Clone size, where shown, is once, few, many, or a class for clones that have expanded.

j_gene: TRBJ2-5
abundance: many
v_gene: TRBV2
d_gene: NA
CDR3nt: TGTGCTTACATCGGGGGAAACAGAGAGACCCAGTACTTC
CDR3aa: CAYIGGNRETQYF

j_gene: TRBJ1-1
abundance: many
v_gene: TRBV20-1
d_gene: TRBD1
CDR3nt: TGCAGTGCTCCCGGGACAGGGAACACTGAAGCTTTCTTT
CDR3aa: CSAPGTGNTEAFF

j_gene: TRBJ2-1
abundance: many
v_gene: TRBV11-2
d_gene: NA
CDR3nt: TGTGCCAGCGGAGTCTCGAGAAACGATGAGCAGTTCTTC
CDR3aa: CASGVSRNDEQFF

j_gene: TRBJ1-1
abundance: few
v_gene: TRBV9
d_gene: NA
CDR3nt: TGTGCCAGCAGCGCGACCCAGTACCTGAACACTGAAGCTTTCTTT
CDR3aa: CASSATQYLNTEAFF

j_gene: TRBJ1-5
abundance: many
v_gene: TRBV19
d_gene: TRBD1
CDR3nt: TGTGCCAGTTGGCATGGGGACAGGGATGTTAGCAATCAGCCCCAGCATTTT
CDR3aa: CASWHGDRDVSNQPQHF

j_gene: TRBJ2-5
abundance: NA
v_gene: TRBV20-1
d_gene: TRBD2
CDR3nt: TGCAGTGCTAGAGGGACTAGCGATCAGACCCAGTACTTC
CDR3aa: CSARGTSDQTQYF

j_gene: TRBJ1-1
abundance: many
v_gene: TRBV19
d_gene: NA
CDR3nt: TGTGCCAGTAATCCTAACAGACACACTGAAGCTTTCTTT
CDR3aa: CASNPNRHTEAFF

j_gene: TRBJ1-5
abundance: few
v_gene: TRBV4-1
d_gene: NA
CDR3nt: TGCGCCAGCAGCCCAGCCTTAGGGGTAAGGAATCAGCCCCAGCATTTT
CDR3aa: CASSPALGVRNQPQHF

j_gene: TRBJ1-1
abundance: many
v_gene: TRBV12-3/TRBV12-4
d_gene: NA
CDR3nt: TGTGCCAGCAGTGCCCGTGGGGGGGGGAAGAACACTGAAGCTTTCTTT
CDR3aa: CASSARGGGKNTEAFF

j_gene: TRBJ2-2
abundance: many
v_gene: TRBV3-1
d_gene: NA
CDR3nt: TGTGCCAGCAGCCAAGGTTACCTGAACACCGGGGAGCTGTTTTTT
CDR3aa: CASSQGYLNTGELFF

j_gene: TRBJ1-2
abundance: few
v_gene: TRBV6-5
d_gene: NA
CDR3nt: TGTGCCAGCAGACCCGACAGGTTCGGGTACTATGGCTACACCTTC
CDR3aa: CASRPDRFGYYGYTF

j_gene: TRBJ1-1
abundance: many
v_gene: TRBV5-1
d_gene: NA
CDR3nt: TGCGCCAGCAGCTTACAGAACTCGAACACTGAAGCTTTCTTT
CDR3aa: CASSLQNSNTEAFF

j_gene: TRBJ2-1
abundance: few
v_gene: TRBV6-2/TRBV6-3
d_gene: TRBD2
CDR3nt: TGTGCCAGCAGTTACGGGACTAGCGTACAAAATGAGCAGTTCTTC
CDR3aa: CASSYGTSVQNEQFF

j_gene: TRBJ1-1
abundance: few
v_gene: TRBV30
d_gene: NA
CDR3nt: TGTGCCTGGAGTGTGGGAGGGATGACCACTGAAGCTTTCTTT
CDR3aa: CAWSVGGMTTEAFF

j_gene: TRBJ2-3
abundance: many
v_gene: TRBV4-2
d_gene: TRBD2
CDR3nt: TGTGCCAGCAGGGTGACTAGCGGGGGCCTCACAGATACGCAGTATTTT
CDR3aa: CASRVTSGGLTDTQYF

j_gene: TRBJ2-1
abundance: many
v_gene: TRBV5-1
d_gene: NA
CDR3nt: TGCGCCAGCAGCTTGGTTGCCGGGACCGCCTACAATGAGCAGTTCTTC
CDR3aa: CASSLVAGTAYNEQFF

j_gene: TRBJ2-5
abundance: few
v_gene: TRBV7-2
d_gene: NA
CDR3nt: TGTGCCAGCAGCTTCGTGTGGGGGGAGGCCGTCCAAGAGACCCAGTACTTC
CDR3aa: CASSFVWGEAVQETQYF

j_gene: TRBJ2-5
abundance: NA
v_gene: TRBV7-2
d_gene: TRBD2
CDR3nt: TGTGCCAGCAGCTCCAGGACTAGCGTTGGGGAGACCCAGTACTTC
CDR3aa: CASSSRTSVGETQYF

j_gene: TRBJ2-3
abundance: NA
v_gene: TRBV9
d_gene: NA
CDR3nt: TGTGCCAGCAGCGTCCTAGGGGATACGCAGTATTTT
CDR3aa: CASSVLGDTQYF

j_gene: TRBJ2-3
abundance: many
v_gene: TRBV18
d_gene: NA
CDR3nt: TGTGCCAGCTCATACCCGGGACCTCCAGCAGATACGCAGTATTTT
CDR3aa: CASSYPGPPADTQYF

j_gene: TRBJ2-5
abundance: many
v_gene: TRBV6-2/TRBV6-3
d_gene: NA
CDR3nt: TGTGCCAGCGGAAGGAGGGAGACCCAGTACTTC
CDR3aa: CASGRRETQYF

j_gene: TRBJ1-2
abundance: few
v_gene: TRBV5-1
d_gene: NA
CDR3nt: TGCGCCAGCAGCTTGGCAGGCAGGGCCTATGGCTACACCTTC
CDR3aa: CASSLAGRAYGYTF

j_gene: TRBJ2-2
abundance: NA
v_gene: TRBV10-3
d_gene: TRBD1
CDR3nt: TGTGCCATCAGTTCCGGGACAGCGAACACCGGGGAGCTGTTTTTT
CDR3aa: CAISSGTANTGELFF

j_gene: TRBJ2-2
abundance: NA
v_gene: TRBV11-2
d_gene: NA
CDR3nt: TGTGCCAGCAGCTTAATTCCATCCTCAAGTTCCCCGGCCGGGGAGCTGTTTTTT
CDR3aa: CASSLIPSSSSPAGELFF

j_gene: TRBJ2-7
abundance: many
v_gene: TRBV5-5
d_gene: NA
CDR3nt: TGTGCCAGCAGCTTGGCTGGGAACCCCTCCTACGAGCAGTACTTC
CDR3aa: CASSLAGNPSYEQYF

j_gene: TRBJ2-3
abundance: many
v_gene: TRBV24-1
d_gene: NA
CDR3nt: TGTGCCACCAGTAACCTACAGGGCCCCTATAGCACAGATACGCAGTATTTT
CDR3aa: CATSNLQGPYSTDTQYF

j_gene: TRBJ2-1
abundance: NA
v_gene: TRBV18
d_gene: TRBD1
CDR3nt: TGTGCCAGCTCACGAATGACATCGGGACAGATCAATGAGCAGTTCTTC
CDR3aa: CASSRMTSGQINEQFF

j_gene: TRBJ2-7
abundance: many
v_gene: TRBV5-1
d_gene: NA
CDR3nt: TGCGCCAGCAGCTTGGGCGGGACGGCTTCCTACGAGCAGTACTTC
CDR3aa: CASSLGGTASYEQYF

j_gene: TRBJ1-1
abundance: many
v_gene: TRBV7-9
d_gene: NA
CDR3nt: TGTGCCAGCAGCTCGGCAGGGTCGGGTCAAAACACTGAAGCTTTCTTT
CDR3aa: CASSSAGSGQNTEAFF

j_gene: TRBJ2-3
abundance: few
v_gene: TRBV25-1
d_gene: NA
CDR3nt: TGTGCCAGCAGTGGCTACAGGTCAGAGGGAGATACGCAGTATTTT
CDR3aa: CASSGYRSEGDTQYF

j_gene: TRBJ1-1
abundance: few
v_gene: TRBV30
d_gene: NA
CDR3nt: TGTGCCTGGACGGGGGGACAGAACACTGAAGCTTTCTTT
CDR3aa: CAWTGGQNTEAFF

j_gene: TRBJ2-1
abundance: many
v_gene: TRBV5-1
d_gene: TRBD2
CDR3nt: TGCGCCAGCAGCTTGGGCGGGGGCTCCTACAATGAGCAGTTCTTC
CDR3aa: CASSLGGGSYNEQFF

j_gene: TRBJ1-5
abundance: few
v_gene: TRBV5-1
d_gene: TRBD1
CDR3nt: TGCGCCAGCAGCTTAGGGACAGGGGATCAGCCCCAGCATTTT
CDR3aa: CASSLGTGDQPQHF

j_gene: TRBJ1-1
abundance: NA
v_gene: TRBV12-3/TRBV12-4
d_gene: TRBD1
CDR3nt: TGTGCCAGCAGGAAAGGGGGCTGGACTGAAGCTTTCTTT
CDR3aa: CASRKGGWTEAFF

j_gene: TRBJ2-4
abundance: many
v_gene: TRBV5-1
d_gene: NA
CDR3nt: TGCGCCAGCAGCTTGTCAGCGGACACGAACATTCAGTACTTC
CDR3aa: CASSLSADTNIQYF

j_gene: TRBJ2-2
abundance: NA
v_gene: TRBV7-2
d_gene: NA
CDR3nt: TGTGCCAGCAGCTCCCAGGCAATCGCGAACACCGGGGAGCTGTTTTTT
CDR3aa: CASSSQAIANTGELFF

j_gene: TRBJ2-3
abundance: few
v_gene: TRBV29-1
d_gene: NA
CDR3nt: TGCAGCGCCGGGCCGGCAGATACGCAGTATTTT
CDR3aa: CSAGPADTQYF

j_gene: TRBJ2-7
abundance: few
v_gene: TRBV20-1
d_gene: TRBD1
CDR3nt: TGCAGTGCTAGTAAGGGTTTTCAGGGGGAATCCTACGAGCAGTACTTC
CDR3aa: CSASKGFQGESYEQYF

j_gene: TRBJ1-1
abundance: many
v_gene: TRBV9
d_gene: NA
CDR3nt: TGTGCCAGCAGCGCCAGTACGGGATTGTCAGCTTTCTTT
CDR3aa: CASSASTGLSAFF

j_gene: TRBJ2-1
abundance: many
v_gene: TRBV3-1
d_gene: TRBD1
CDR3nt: TGTGCCAGCAGCCTAATACAGGGGACGAATGAGCAGTTCTTC
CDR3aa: CASSLIQGTNEQFF

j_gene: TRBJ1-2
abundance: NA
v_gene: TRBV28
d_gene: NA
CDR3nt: TGTGCCAGCAGATTTCCCGGGGGGAACTATGGCTACACCTTC
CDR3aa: CASRFPGGNYGYTF

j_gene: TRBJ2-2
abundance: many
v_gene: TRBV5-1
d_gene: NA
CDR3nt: TGCGCCAGCAGCTTGAATCCCGACAGGACGAACACCGGGGAGCTGTTTTTT
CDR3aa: CASSLNPDRTNTGELFF

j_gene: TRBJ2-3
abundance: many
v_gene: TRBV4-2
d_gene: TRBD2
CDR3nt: TGTGCCAGCAGCCAAGTTCCTAGCGGAAGCTATACGCAGTATTTT
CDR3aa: CASSQVPSGSYTQYF

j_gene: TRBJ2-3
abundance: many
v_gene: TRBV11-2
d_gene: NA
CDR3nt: TGTGCCAGCAGCTCCCTTCCGTATATAGGGCGGCGCGGAGATACGCAGTATTTT
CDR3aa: CASSSLPYIGRRGDTQYF

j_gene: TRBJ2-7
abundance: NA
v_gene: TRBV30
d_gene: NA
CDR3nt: TGTGCCTGGAACCTGACTGCCCACGAGCAGTACTTC
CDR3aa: CAWNLTAHEQYF